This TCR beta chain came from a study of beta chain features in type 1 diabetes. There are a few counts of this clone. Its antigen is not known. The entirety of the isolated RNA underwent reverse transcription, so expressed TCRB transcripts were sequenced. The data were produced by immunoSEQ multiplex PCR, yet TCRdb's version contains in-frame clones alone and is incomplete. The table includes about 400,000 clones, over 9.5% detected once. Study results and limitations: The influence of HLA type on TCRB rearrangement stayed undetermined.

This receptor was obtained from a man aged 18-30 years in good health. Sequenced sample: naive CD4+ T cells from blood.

The CDR3 DNA follows: TGTGCCAGCAGCTTAAGTTGGCGGGCAGGGGATGAAAAACTGTTTTTT. Its translation is CASSLSWRAGDEKLFF. The chain links TRBV7-2 to TRBJ1-4, with D possibly TRBD1 on 6 matching bases. The V end was cut by 2 bases, the J end by 6 bases, with 16 bases between. The CDR3 is 16 residues long. Looked up from germline, CDR1 is SGHTA and CDR2 is FQGNSA.